The present entry profiles one T cell receptor beta chain with its context. Its target antigen remains unknown. Qualities for individual bases were not recorded, and no much larger clone is one base off. The data belong to a study of OX40 agonist ivuxolimab in advanced cancers. For the wider study: The costimulatory receptor OX40 (CD134) was targeted by ivuxolimab, a fully human IgG2 agonistic monoclonal antibody. Intravenous ivuxolimab was administered to patients every 2 weeks at six dose levels: 0.01, 0.1, 0.3, 1.5, 3 and 10 mg/kg. Of the 50 to 55 patients in dose escalation, around 20 had hepatocellular carcinoma, about 15 had melanoma, 9 had renal cell carcinoma and 9 had head and neck cancer. A male proportion of almost 85% and a mean age of approximately 62 years, ranging from about 20 to 79, were recorded for the dose-escalation cohort. Prior anti-PD-1, anti-PD-L1 or anti-CTLA-4 therapy was permitted, and checkpoint inhibitors had been received by less than 45% of dose-escalation patients. Three dose-escalation patients achieved partial responses, one with hepatocellular carcinoma and two with cutaneous melanoma. The point of sequencing TCRbeta in the periphery was to test whether ivuxolimab changed TCR sequence diversity and drove clonal T-cell expansion. The paper covers the monotherapy dose-escalation part of the phase I ivuxolimab trial, which included N ≈ 52 patients.

For sequencing of the TCRbeta CDR3 region, genomic DNA was extracted from the sorted cells. The immunoSEQ Assay was used to sequence the TCRbeta CDR3 regions. Entries here come from immuneACCESS through TCRdb and include only in-frame sequences with V and J called. Some clones fail to appear in such tables; in the studies checked, an unresolved V gene covers under half of the shortfall, and the cause of the remainder is unknown. A total of 40,000 to 55,000 clones appear in this sample, roughly nine tenths of them only once. The leading ten clones occupy roughly 6.7% of the sample. Findings and caveats that apply to the study as a whole: Antigen specificity was not determined for the clonally expanded peripheral T cells. At doses from 0.1 to 3.0 mg/kg, clonal expansion was seen in both CD4+ and CD8+ blood T cells between baseline and week 6. Low levels of normalized T-cell clonal expansion were also shown by some nonresponding patients. In the 0.1-3.0 mg/kg groups, partial responders had among the lowest normalized peripheral clonal expansion, particularly in CD8+ T cells. On average, CD8+ T cells showed more expanded clones than CD4+ T cells after ivuxolimab.

Patients with a history of autoimmune disease or receiving systemic immunosuppression were excluded from the trial. Peripheral blood for TCR sequencing was collected from all dose cohorts at baseline, on cycle 4 day 1, and on cycle 7 day 1. Samples were obtained from an open-label, multicenter, first-in-human phase I dose-escalation trial of ivuxolimab. Adults with locally advanced or metastatic melanoma, renal cell, hepatocellular, or head and neck squamous cell carcinoma were enrolled in the trial. Before TCR sequencing, CD4+ T cells and CD8+ T cells from peripheral blood were sorted into separate populations. The sample was CD4+ or CD8+ T cells sorted from blood, taken in a trial of the OX40 agonist ivuxolimab. The clonotype comes from an adult with an advanced solid tumor such as melanoma, head and neck, liver or kidney cancer.

CDR3 reads: CASRTGTGVHNEQFF. The DNA sequence reads TGTGCCAGCAGAACTGGGACAGGGGTTCACAATGAGCAGTTCTTC. Recombination connected TRBV6-5 to TRBJ2-1, with 10 middle bases fitting TRBD1. The CDR3 goes from the cysteine to the phenylalanine over 15 residues. This entry keeps only the CDR3 DNA: 45 bases, framed from base 1. The germline V gene provides CDR1 MNHEY and CDR2 SVGAGI. After removal of 6 bases from V and 5 bases from J, the junction retains 7 bases not matched to a gene.